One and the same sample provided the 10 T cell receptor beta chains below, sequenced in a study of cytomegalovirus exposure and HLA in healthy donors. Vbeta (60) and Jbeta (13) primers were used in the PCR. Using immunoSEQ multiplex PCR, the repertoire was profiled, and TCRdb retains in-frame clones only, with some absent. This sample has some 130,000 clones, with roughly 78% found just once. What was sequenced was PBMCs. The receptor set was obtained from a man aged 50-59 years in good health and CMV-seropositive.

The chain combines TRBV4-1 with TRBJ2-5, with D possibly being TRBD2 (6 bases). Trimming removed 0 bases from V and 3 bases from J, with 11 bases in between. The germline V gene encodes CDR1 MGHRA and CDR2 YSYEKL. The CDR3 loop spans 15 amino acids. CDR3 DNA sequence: TGCGCCAGCAGCCAAGATCCTGGCGGGGAAGAGACCCAGTACTTC. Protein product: CASSQDPGGEETQYF.

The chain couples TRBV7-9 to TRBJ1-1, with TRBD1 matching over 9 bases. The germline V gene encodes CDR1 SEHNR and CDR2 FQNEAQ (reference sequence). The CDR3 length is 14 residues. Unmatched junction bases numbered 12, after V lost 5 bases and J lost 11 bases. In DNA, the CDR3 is TGTGCCAGCAGCGCAGCCAGGGACAGGGATCTTGCTTTCTTT. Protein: CASSAARDRDLAFF.

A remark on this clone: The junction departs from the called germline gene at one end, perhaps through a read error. The CDR3 DNA is TGTGCCAGCAGTTTCGTCGGACAAGGAGAGACCCAGCACTTC. Protein product: CASSFVGQGETQHF. The V and J genes are TRBV27 and TRBJ2-5; TRBD1 might be the D (5 bases). Germline CDR1 MNHEY, CDR2 SMNVEV (reference sequence). CDR3 size: 14 residues.

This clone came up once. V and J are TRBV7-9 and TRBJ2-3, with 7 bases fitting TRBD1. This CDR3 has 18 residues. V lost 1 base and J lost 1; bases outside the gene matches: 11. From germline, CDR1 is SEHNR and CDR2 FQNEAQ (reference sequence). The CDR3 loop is CASSLGILHQGGTDTQYF. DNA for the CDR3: TGTGCCAGCAGCTTAGGAATACTACACCAGGGGGGCACAGATACGCAGTATTTT.

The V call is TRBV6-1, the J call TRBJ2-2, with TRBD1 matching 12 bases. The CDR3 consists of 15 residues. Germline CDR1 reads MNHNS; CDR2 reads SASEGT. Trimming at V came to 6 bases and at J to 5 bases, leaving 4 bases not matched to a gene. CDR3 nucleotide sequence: TGTGCCAGCAGGGGGGGACAGGGGGCAACCGGGGAGCTGTTTTTT. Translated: CASRGGQGATGELFF.

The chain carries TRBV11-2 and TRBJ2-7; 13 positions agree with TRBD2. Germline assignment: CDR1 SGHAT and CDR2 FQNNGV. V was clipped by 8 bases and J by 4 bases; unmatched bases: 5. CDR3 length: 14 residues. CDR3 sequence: CASGRTSGGYEQYF. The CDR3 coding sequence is TGTGCCAGCGGGAGGACTAGCGGGGGTTACGAGCAGTACTTC.

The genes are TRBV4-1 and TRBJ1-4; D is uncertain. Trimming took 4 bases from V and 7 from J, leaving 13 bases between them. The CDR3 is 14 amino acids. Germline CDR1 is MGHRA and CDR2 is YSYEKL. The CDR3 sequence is CASSPGAPSEKLFF. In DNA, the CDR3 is TGCGCCAGCAGCCCAGGCGCCCCCAGTGAAAAACTGTTTTTT.

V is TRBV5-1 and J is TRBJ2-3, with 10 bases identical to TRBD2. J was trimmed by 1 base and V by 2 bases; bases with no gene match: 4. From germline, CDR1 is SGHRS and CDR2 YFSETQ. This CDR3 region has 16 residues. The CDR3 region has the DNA TGCGCCAGCAGCTTTGAACTAGCGGGGCGCACAGATACGCAGTATTTT. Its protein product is CASSFELAGRTDTQYF. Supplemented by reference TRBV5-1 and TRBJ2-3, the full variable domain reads KAGVTQTPRYLIKTRGQQVTLSCSPISGHRSVSWYQQTPGQGLQFLFEYFSETQRNKGNFPGRFSGRQFSNSRSEMNVSTLELGDSALYLCASSFELAGRTDTQYFGPGTRLTVL.

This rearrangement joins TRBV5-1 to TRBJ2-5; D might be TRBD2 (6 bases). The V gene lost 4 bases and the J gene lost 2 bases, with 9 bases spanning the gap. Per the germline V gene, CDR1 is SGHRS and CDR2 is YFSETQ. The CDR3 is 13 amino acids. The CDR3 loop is CASSQGLQETQYF. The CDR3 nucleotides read TGCGCCAGCAGCCAGGGACTTCAAGAGACCCAGTACTTC.

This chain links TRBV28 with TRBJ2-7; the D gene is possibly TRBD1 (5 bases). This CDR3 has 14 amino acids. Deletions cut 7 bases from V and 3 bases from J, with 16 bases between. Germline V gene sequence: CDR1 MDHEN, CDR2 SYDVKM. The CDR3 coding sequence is TGTGCCAGCAACTCGTGGGGCAGCAGCTACGAGCAGTACTTC. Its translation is CASNSWGSSYEQYF. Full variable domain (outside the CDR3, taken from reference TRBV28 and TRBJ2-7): DVKVTQSSRYLVKRTGEKVFLECVQDMDHENMFWYRQDPGLGLRLIYFSYDVKMKEKGDIPEGYSVSREKKERFSLILESASTNQTSMYLCASNSWGSSYEQYFGPGTRLTVT.